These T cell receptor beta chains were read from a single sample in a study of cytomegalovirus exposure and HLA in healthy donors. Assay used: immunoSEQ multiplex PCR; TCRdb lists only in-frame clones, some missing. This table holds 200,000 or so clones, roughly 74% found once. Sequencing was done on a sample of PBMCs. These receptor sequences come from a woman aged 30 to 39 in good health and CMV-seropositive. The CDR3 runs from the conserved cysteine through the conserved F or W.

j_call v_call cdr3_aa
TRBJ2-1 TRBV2 CASIGRQEFF
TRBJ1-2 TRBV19 CASSMTLRDFLRGYTF
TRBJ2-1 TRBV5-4 CASSSLPRLVGNEQFF
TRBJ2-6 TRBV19 CASSKTLQGPGANVLTF
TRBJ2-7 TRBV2 CASSEGGLVSYEQYF
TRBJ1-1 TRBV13 CASSNGQGRTEAFF
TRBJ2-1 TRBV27 CASTPFRSVNEQFF
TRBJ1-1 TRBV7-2 CASSPLLNTEAFF
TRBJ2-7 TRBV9 CASSVSGPGSYEQYF
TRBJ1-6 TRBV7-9 CASSLAHTDNSPLHF
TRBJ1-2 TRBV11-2 CASSLVFWTGGGDGYTF
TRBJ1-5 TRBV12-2 CASRCETAGQVNQPQHF
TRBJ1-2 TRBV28 CASTDEPPRQGNYGYTF
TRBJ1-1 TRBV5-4 CASSLEQPNTEAFF
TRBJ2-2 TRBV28 CASRQGKAGELFF
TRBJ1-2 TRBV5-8 CASSNPSWTPYGYTF
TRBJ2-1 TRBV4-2 CASSQDLRDSYNEQFF
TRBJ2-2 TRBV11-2 CASSLVDMGQGVGELFF
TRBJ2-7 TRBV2 CASSPSGGRGYEQYF
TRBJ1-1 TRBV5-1 CASSFTGTENTEAFF